This passage covers 32 T cell receptor beta chains from one sample sequenced in a study of tissue T cells after allogeneic stem cell transplantation. Method: immunoSEQ multiplex PCR; TCRdb's copy keeps in-frame clones and lacks some. The data contain 25,000 to 35,000 clones, about 85% of them seen just once; the ten biggest clones take up 3.5% to 4.5%. This specimen was blood, taken before transplantation. All receptors derive from a woman between 18 and 49 years old who later had graft-versus-host disease after an allogeneic stem cell transplant.

The chain uses TRBV2 and TRBJ1-1, with D possibly TRBD1 on 6 matching bases. V was cut by 6 bases and J by 3 bases, with 11 bases left in between. Germline V gene sequence: CDR1 SNHLY, CDR2 FYNNEI. The CDR3 is made up of 13 amino acids. CDR3 DNA: TGTGCCAGCAGCTTGGGGGGGCACACTGAAGCTTTCTTT. It specifies CASSLGGHTEAFF.

The CDR3 nucleotides are TGTGCCAGCAGTTACAGGGGGCGCACAGATACGCAGTATTTT. Its translation is CASSYRGRTDTQYF. The genes are TRBV6-2 or TRBV6-3 and TRBJ2-3; 7 bases fit TRBD1. CDR3 length equals 14 residues. Losses at the gene ends were 2 bases for V and 1 base for J; bases not matched to a gene: 0. Germline CDR1 MNHEY, CDR2 SVGEGT.

This clone was counted once. The chain employs TRBV28 and TRBJ1-5; no definite D call. The V and J ends lost 2 bases and 4 bases respectively, with 15 bases between them. CDR1 MDHEN and CDR2 SYDVKM come from the germline V gene. The CDR3 contains 16 residues. CDR3 nucleotide sequence: TGTGCCAGCAGTTTAGAGGGCAGGATGAGGAATCAGCCCCAGCATTTT. This sequence encodes CASSLEGRMRNQPQHF. The whole variable domain, filled in from reference TRBV28 and TRBJ1-5, reads DVKVTQSSRYLVKRTGEKVFLECVQDMDHENMFWYRQDPGLGLRLIYFSYDVKMKEKGDIPEGYSVSREKKERFSLILESASTNQTSMYLCASSLEGRMRNQPQHFGDGTRLSIL.

The DNA of the CDR3 is TGTGCCAGCAGCACCCGCTATGGCTACACCTTC. Its protein product is CASSTRYGYTF. This sequence joins TRBV9 and TRBJ1-2, with no clear D. Trimming cost V 4 bases and J 4 bases, with 5 bases left between them. The CDR3 loop spans 11 amino acids. CDR1 and CDR2 from the germline V gene are SGDLS and YYNGEE.

The chain's CDR3 is CASSLGGWGETQYF. CDR3 sequence (DNA): TGTGCCAGCAGTTTAGGGGGTTGGGGAGAGACCCAGTACTTC. The V and J genes are TRBV27 and TRBJ2-5, with D possibly being TRBD1 or TRBD2 (5 bases each). Per the germline V gene, CDR1 is MNHEY and CDR2 is SMNVEV (reference sequence). The CDR3 consists of 14 residues. Trimming took 2 bases from V and 4 from J, leaving 11 bases between them.

This sequence joins TRBV3-1 (or the pseudogene TRBV3-2) and TRBJ1-5; D unresolved. Trimming cost V 0 bases and J 0 bases, with 3 bases left between them. The germline V gene encodes CDR1 LGHDT and CDR2 YNNKEL (reference sequence). The length of the CDR3 is 14 residues. The CDR3 region is CASSQDYSNQPQHF. CDR3 in DNA: TGTGCCAGCAGCCAAGATTATAGCAATCAGCCCCAGCATTTT.

The genes are TRBV7-9 and TRBJ2-7; a weak D match, TRBD2 (5 bases). V lost 4 bases and J 4 bases, leaving 11 bases between the germline ends. The CDR3 is 13 amino acids. Germline V lookup: CDR1 SEHNR, CDR2 FQNEAQ (reference sequence). CDR3 DNA: TGTGCCAGCAGCTCTGACGGGATATACGAGCAGTACTTC. Amino acid sequence: CASSSDGIYEQYF.

The gene calls are TRBV27 and TRBJ2-2; no firm D call. The V gene lost 5 bases and the J gene lost 0 bases, with 13 bases spanning the gap. Germline V gene sequence: CDR1 MNHEY, CDR2 SMNVEV (reference sequence). CDR3 size: 16 residues. The CDR3 bases are TGTGCCAGCAGTCCCCCGGCGCTCGCGAACACCGGGGAGCTGTTTTTT. This sequence encodes CASSPPALANTGELFF.

In this sample, this clone turned up a few times. This rearrangement joins TRBV2 to TRBJ2-7; 8 bases map to TRBD2. CDR1 is SNHLY, CDR2 FYNNEI, per germline. V trimming: 2 bases; J trimming: 0 bases; junction bases outside the gene matches: 9. The CDR3 has 17 amino acids. CDR3 sequence: CASSELGGLADSYEQYF. CDR3 bases: TGTGCCAGCAGTGAATTAGGAGGACTAGCTGACTCCTACGAGCAGTACTTC.

The chain recombines TRBV7-9 with TRBJ2-3; tentatively, D is TRBD2 (6 bases). Trimming pared 5 bases from V and 0 bases from J, leaving 12 bases between. The CDR3 covers 15 residues. CDR1 is SEHNR and CDR2 is FQNEAQ in the germline V gene (reference sequence). DNA of the CDR3: TGTGCCAGCAGCCCGGGACTGTCTAGCACAGATACGCAGTATTTT. Protein: CASSPGLSSTDTQYF.

The chain joins TRBV9 to TRBJ2-3; possibly TRBD1 for D (6 bases). V was pared by 7 bases and J by 3 bases, with 9 bases between. The CDR3 consists of 12 residues. Germline CDR1 reads SGDLS; CDR2 reads YYNGEE. The CDR3 spells CASGTRTDTQYF. Written as DNA, the CDR3 is TGTGCCAGCGGGACAAGGACAGATACGCAGTATTTT.

The gene calls are TRBV18 and TRBJ1-1, with D perhaps matching TRBD1 (5 bases). Germline assignment: CDR1 KGHSH and CDR2 LQKENI. V shed 3 bases and J shed 6 bases, with 20 bases lying between them. The CDR3 loop spans 16 amino acids. The CDR3 loop reads CASSPSTSSQGAEAFF. The CDR3 region has the DNA TGTGCCAGCTCACCGTCAACGTCCTCCCAAGGGGCTGAAGCTTTCTTT. Together with reference TRBV18 and TRBJ1-1, the CDR3 gives the full variable domain: NAGVMQNPRHLVRRRGQEARLRCSPMKGHSHVYWYRQLPEEGLKFMVYLQKENIIDESGMPKERFSAEFPKEGPSILRIQQVVRGDSAAYFCASSPSTSSQGAEAFFGQGTRLTVV.

This chain uses TRBV12-3 or TRBV12-4 with TRBJ1-2; 7 nucleotides line up with TRBD1. V shed 5 bases, J shed 7 bases, and the junction held 7 bases outside the gene matches. The CDR3 runs 13 residues. The CDR3 loop is CASSRQGWGGYTF. The CDR3, as DNA: TGTGCCAGCAGTAGACAGGGATGGGGTGGCTACACCTTC.

V is TRBV5-6 and J is TRBJ1-4; D uncertain. The length of the CDR3 is 14 residues. Trimming removed 1 base from V and 8 bases from J, with 12 bases in between. Looked up from germline, CDR1 is SGHDT and CDR2 is YYEEEE. CDR3 residues: CASSLKQLEEKLFF. The CDR3 coding sequence is TGTGCCAGCAGCTTGAAACAGCTAGAAGAAAAACTGTTTTTT.

V gene TRBV6-5 combines with J gene TRBJ1-2; D unclear. This CDR3 spans 13 amino acids. V lost 6 bases to trimming and J lost 5 bases, with 13 bases between them. Per the germline V gene, CDR1 is MNHEY and CDR2 is SVGAGI. The DNA for the CDR3 is TGTGCCAGCAGCGAGAGCGGAGGGTATGGCTACACCTTC. Amino acid sequence: CASSESGGYGYTF.

This clone was found once. The chain recombines TRBV2 with TRBJ1-5; 7 bases agree with TRBD1. Trimming took 8 bases from V and 4 from J; bases not matched to a gene: 5. Germline lookup yields CDR1 SNHLY and CDR2 FYNNEI. CDR3 length: 13 residues. The CDR3 sequence is CASSGTANQPQHF. The CDR3 DNA follows: TGTGCCAGCTCAGGGACAGCAAATCAGCCCCAGCATTTT.

CDR3 residues: CASSDVGTSGYNEQFF. DNA of the CDR3: TGTGCCAGCAGTGACGTAGGGACTAGCGGTTACAATGAGCAGTTCTTC. This chain connects TRBV6-4 to TRBJ2-1, with TRBD2 identical over 11 bases. V lost 2 bases and J lost 4; bases outside the gene matches: 4. There are 16 residues in the CDR3. Germline V CDR1 and CDR2: MRHNA, SNTAGT.

The chain combines TRBV27 with TRBJ2-3, with D hard to call. This CDR3 contains 13 residues. Per the germline V gene, CDR1 is MNHEY and CDR2 is SMNVEV (reference sequence). Trimming shortened V by 7 bases and J by 1 base, and 9 bases separated the two germline ends. The chain's CDR3 is CASTRPGTDTQYF. DNA for the CDR3: TGTGCCAGCACCCGGCCAGGCACAGATACGCAGTATTTT.

The chain combines TRBV7-9 with TRBJ2-1, with 9 bases lining up with TRBD1. V lost 4 bases and J lost 5; bases outside the gene matches: 6. In germline, CDR1 is SEHNR, CDR2 FQNEAQ (reference sequence). The CDR3 has 15 amino acids. The CDR3 DNA sequence: TGTGCCAGCAGCTCCCAACAGGGGGCTGACAATGAGCAGTTCTTC. It translates to CASSSQQGADNEQFF.

V usage is TRBV4-1 and J usage is TRBJ1-3, with D unresolved. The germline V gene encodes CDR1 MGHRA and CDR2 YSYEKL. This CDR3 spans 17 amino acids. Between the trimmed V and J ends, which lost 1 base and 4 bases, there was a span of 17 bases. The CDR3 nucleotides read TGCGCCAGCAGCCAAGTTGACTTGGGTCTCGGGGGAAACACCATATATTTT. It yields the protein CASSQVDLGLGGNTIYF.

The chain carries TRBV11-2 and TRBJ2-1; TRBD1 is a possible D gene (6 bases). CDR1 and CDR2 (germline): SGHAT, FQNNGV. The CDR3 contains 15 residues. V was cut by 0 bases and J by 7 bases, with 13 bases left in between. The DNA of the CDR3 is TGTGCCAGCAGCTTAGAACAGGGAAGTTTTAATGAGCAGTTCTTC. Protein product: CASSLEQGSFNEQFF. The full variable domain, completed using reference TRBV11-2 and TRBJ2-1, is EAGVAQSPRYKIIEKRQSVAFWCNPISGHATLYWYQQILGQGPKLLIQFQNNGVVDDSQLPKDRFSAERLKGVDSTLKIQPAKLEDSAVYLCASSLEQGSFNEQFFGPGTRLTVL.

This chain connects TRBV7-2 to TRBJ2-6; D is undetermined. The CDR3 length is 16 residues. CDR1 and CDR2 from the germline V gene are SGHTA and FQGNSA. V was pared by 5 bases and J by 0 bases, with 11 bases between. Written as DNA, the CDR3 is TGTGCCAGCAGCCCGTCGGGCGGCTCTGGGGCCAACGTCCTGACTTTC. Amino acid sequence: CASSPSGGSGANVLTF. The whole variable domain, remainder taken from reference TRBV7-2 and TRBJ2-6, is GAGVSQSPSNKVTEKGKDVELRCDPISGHTALYWYRQSLGQGLEFLIYFQGNSAPDKSGLPSDRFSAERTGGSVSTLTIQRTQQEDSAVYLCASSPSGGSGANVLTFGAGSRLTVL.

The gene calls are TRBV7-2 and TRBJ2-7; no clear D gene. The CDR3 extends over 15 amino acids. The V gene lost 0 bases and the J gene lost 0 bases, with 9 bases spanning the gap. Germline CDR1 reads SGHTA; CDR2 reads FQGNSA. CDR3 protein: CASSLAEVVSYEQYF. CDR3 nucleotide sequence: TGTGCCAGCAGCTTAGCAGAGGTAGTCTCCTACGAGCAGTACTTC.

The chain couples TRBV7-2 to TRBJ1-1; perhaps TRBD1 as D (5 bases). Germline assignment: CDR1 SGHTA and CDR2 FQGNSA. Trimming stripped 6 bases from V and 5 bases from J, with 19 bases between. CDR3 size: 15 residues. The CDR3 region is CASRATSGAGTEAFF. The CDR3 bases are TGTGCCAGCAGGGCCACGTCCGGGGCTGGGACTGAAGCTTTCTTT.

This rearrangement joins TRBV27 to TRBJ2-1; 12 bases map to TRBD1. The CDR3 is made up of 20 amino acids. With V trimmed by 6 bases and J by 4 bases, 19 bases remained unmatched. Looked up from germline, CDR1 is MNHEY and CDR2 is SMNVEV (reference sequence). The CDR3 DNA sequence: TGTGCCAGCAGCAGCACCGGGACAGGGGGCTTGTGGGGGAAGTACAATGAGCAGTTCTTC. Translation: CASSSTGTGGLWGKYNEQFF.

V gene TRBV5-1 combines with J gene TRBJ1-4; 7 bases are shared with TRBD1. V trimming: 4 bases; J trimming: 8 bases; junction bases outside the gene matches: 5. This CDR3 is built from 13 residues. Germline V gene data show CDR1 as SGHRS and CDR2 as YFSETQ. CDR3: CASSPTGVEKLFF. CDR3 nucleotides: TGCGCCAGCAGCCCTACAGGGGTAGAAAAACTGTTTTTT.

V and J are TRBV7-2 and TRBJ1-6; no clear D. The CDR3 loop spans 13 amino acids. Germline lookup yields CDR1 SGHTA and CDR2 FQGNSA. V gave up 0 bases and J gave up 7 bases, with 4 bases separating them. CDR3: CASSLAQNSPLHF. The DNA of the CDR3 is TGTGCCAGCAGCTTAGCGCAGAATTCACCCCTCCACTTT.

This chain joins TRBV11-2 and TRBJ2-7; 8 bases line up with TRBD1. The CDR3 consists of 16 residues. Germline V lookup: CDR1 SGHAT, CDR2 FQNNGV. The trim removed 5 bases at V and 0 bases at J, leaving 9 bases unmatched. The DNA for the CDR3 is TGTGCCAGCAGCGTTCTCAGGGGGCTCCTCTCCTACGAGCAGTACTTC. Residues: CASSVLRGLLSYEQYF.

The chain recombines TRBV5-5 with TRBJ2-3; D unclear. V was pared by 4 bases and J by 0 bases, with 12 bases between. This CDR3 is built from 15 residues. Per the germline V gene, CDR1 is SGHKS and CDR2 is YYEKEE (reference sequence). The CDR3 protein is CASSPQAVSTDTQYF. In nucleotides, the CDR3 is TGTGCCAGCAGCCCCCAGGCAGTGAGCACAGATACGCAGTATTTT.

The chain combines TRBV7-9 with TRBJ2-7; D is undetermined. The CDR3 loop spans 15 amino acids. V shed 2 bases and J shed 3 bases, with 14 bases lying between them. Germline V gene lookup returns CDR1 SEHNR and CDR2 FQNEAQ (reference sequence). As DNA, the CDR3 is TGTGCCAGCAGCTTACCAACAGCGCAATACTACGAGCAGTACTTC. Translating it yields CASSLPTAQYYEQYF.

The chain links TRBV15 to TRBJ2-5, with D maybe TRBD2 (5 bases). The CDR3 totals 16 residues. The V end was cut by 1 base, the J end by 2 bases, with 14 bases between. In germline, CDR1 is LNHNV, CDR2 YYDKDF (reference sequence). Here the CDR3 DNA reads TGTGCCACCAGCAGAGCGGGGAAGGTGAAACAAGAGACCCAGTACTTC. Residues: CATSRAGKVKQETQYF.

This chain connects TRBV7-2 to TRBJ2-7; D is undetermined. Germline V gene data show CDR1 as SGHTA and CDR2 as FQGNSA. V lost 1 base and J 1 base, leaving 5 bases between the germline ends. The CDR3 is 13 amino acids. The CDR3 spells CASSLDASYEQYF. The CDR3 DNA sequence: TGTGCCAGCAGCTTAGATGCGTCCTACGAGCAGTACTTC.